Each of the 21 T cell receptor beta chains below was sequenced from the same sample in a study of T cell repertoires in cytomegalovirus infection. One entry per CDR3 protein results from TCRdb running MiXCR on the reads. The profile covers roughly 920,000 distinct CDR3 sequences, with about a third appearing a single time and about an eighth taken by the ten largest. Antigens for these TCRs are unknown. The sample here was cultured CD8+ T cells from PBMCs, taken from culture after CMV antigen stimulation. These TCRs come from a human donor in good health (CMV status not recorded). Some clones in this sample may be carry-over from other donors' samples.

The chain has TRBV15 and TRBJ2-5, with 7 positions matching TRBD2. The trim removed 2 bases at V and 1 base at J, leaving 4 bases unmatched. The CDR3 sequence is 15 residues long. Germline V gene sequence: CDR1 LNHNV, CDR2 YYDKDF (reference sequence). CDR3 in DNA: TGTGCCACCAGCAGAACGCGGGGGATCCAAGAGACCCAGTACTTC. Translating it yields CATSRTRGIQETQYF.

The CDR3 DNA is TGTGCCAGCAGAATCCGACAGGGCGACTATGGCTACACCTTC. It translates to CASRIRQGDYGYTF. This chain links TRBV6-1 with TRBJ1-2; 7 bases line up with TRBD1. Germline V gene lookup returns CDR1 MNHNS and CDR2 SASEGT. CDR3 length: 14 residues. With 6 bases clipped from V and 3 bases from J, the junction kept 7 bases outside the gene matches.

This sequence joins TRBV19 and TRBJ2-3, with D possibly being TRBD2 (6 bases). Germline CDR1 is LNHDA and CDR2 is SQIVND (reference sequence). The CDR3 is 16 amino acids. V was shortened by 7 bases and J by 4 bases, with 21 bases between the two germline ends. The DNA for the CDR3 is TGTGCCAGTACCATGACGGGGGTTCGTACTGCAGATACGCAGTATTTT. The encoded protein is CASTMTGVRTADTQYF.

The CDR3 protein is CASFRQNSYGYTF. The CDR3 region has the DNA TGTGCCAGCTTCCGACAGAACTCCTATGGCTACACCTTC. This chain joins TRBV6-1 and TRBJ1-2; a possible D gene is TRBD1 (5 bases). CDR3 length equals 13 residues. Germline CDR1 is MNHNS and CDR2 is SASEGT. The V end was cut by 8 bases, the J end by 4 bases, with 14 bases between.

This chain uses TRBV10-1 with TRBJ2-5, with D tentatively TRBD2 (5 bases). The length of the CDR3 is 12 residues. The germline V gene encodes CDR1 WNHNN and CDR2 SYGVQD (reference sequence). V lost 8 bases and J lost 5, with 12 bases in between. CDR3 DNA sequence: TGCGCCAGCCTCGGGGTAGCGGAGACCCAGTACTTC. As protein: CASLGVAETQYF.

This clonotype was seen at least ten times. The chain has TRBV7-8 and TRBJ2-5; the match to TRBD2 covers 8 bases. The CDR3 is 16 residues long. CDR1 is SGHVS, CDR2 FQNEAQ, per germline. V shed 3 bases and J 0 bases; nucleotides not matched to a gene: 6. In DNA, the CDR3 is TGTGCCAGCAGCTTTGCGGGGGGCCCGTACCAAGAGACCCAGTACTTC. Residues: CASSFAGGPYQETQYF.

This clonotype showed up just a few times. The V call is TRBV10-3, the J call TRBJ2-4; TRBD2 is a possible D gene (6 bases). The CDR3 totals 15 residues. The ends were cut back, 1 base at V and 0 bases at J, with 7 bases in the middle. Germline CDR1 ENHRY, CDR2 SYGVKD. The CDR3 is CAISEWGEAKNIQYF. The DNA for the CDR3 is TGTGCCATCAGTGAGTGGGGGGAAGCCAAAAACATTCAGTACTTC.

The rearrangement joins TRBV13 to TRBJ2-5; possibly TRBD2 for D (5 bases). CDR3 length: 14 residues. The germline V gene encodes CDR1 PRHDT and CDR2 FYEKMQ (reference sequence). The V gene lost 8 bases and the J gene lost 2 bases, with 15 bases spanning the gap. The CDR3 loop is CASGRAPGQETQYF. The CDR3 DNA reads TGTGCCAGCGGTCGGGCCCCGGGGCAAGAGACCCAGTACTTC.

The CDR3: CASRFAPAGGFNEKLFF. CDR3 coding DNA: TGTGCCAGCAGATTCGCCCCCGCCGGGGGATTTAATGAAAAACTGTTTTTT. V usage is TRBV12-3 or TRBV12-4 and J usage is TRBJ1-4, with TRBD1 as a possible D gene (5 bases). CDR3 length: 17 amino acids. V was cut by 6 bases and J by 4 bases, with 21 bases left in between.

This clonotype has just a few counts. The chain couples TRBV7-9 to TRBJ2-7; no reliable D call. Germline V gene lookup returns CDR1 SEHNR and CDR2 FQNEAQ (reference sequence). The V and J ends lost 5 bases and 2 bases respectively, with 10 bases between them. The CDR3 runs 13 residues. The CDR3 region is CASSPDQTYEQYF. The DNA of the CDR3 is TGTGCCAGCAGCCCGGACCAGACCTACGAGCAGTACTTC.

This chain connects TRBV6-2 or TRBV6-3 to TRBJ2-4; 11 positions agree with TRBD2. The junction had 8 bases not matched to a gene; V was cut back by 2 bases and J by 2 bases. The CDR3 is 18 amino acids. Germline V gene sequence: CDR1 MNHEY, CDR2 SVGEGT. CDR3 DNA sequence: TGTGCCAGCAGTTACAGGCTAGCGGGAGGAGGGACCAAAAACATTCAGTACTTC. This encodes CASSYRLAGGGTKNIQYF.

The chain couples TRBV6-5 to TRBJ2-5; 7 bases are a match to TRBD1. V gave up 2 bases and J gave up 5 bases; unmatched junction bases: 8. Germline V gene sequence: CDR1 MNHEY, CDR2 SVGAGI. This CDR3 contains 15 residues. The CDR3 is CASSYGQGVGETQYF. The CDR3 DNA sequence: TGTGCCAGCAGTTACGGTCAGGGGGTGGGGGAGACCCAGTACTTC.

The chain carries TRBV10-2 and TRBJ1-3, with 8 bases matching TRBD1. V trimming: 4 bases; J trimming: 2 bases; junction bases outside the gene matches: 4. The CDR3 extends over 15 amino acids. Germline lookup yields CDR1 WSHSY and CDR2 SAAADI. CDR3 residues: CASSGATGAGNTIYF. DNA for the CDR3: TGCGCCAGCAGTGGGGCGACAGGGGCTGGAAACACCATATATTTT.

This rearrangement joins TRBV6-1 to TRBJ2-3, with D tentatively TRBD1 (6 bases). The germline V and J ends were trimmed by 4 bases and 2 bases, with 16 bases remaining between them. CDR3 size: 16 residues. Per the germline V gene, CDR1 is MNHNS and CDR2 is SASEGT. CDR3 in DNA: TGTGCCAGCAGTGCCCGGGCAGGGGCCCTCACAGATACGCAGTATTTT. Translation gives CASSARAGALTDTQYF.

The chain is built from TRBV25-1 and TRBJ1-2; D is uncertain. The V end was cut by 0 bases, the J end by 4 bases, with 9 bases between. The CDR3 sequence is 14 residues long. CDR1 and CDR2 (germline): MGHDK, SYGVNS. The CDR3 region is CASSEYAGIYGYTF. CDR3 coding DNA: TGTGCCAGCAGTGAATATGCAGGAATCTATGGCTACACCTTC.

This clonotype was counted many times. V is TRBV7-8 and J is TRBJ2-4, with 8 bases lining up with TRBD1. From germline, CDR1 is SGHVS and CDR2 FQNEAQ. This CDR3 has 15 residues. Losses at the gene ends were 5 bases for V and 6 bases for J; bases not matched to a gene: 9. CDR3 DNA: TGTGCCAGCAGCCCAACAGGGGGAAAAGGAAACATTCAGTACTTC. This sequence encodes CASSPTGGKGNIQYF. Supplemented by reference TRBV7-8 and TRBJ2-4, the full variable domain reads GAGVSQSPRYKVAKRGQDVALRCDPISGHVSLFWYQQALGQGPEFLTYFQNEAQLDKSGLPSDRFFAERPEGSVSTLKIQRTQQEDSAVYLCASSPTGGKGNIQYFGAGTRLSVL.

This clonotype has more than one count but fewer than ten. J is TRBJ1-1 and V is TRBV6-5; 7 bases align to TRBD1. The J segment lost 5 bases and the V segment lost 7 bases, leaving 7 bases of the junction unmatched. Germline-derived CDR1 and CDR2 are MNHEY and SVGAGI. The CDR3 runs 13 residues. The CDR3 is CASNDREGTEAFF. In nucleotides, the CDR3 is TGTGCCAGCAACGACAGGGAGGGGACTGAAGCTTTCTTT.

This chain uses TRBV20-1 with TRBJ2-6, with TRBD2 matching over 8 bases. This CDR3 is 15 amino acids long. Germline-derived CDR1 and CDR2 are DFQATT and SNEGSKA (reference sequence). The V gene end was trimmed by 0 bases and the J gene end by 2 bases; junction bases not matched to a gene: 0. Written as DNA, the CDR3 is TGCAGTGCTAGAGACGGGAGGGCTGGGGCCAACGTCCTGACTTTC. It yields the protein CSARDGRAGANVLTF.

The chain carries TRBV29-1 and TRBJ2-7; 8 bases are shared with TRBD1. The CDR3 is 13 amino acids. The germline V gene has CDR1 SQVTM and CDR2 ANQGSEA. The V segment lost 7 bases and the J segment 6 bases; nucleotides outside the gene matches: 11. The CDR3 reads CSARVDRASEQYF. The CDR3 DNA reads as TGCAGCGCCCGGGTGGACAGGGCGTCCGAGCAGTACTTC.

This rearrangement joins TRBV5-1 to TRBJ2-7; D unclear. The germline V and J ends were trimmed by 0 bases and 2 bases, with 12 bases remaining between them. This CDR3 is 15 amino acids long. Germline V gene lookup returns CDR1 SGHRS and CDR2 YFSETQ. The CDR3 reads CASSLEPDPPYEQYF. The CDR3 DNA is TGCGCCAGCAGCTTGGAGCCGGACCCGCCCTACGAGCAGTACTTC.

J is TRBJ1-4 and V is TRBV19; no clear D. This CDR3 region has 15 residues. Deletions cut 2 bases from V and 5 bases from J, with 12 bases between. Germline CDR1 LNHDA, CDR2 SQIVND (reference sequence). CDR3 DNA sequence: TGTGCCAGTAGTATACGTGCTGCCCCAAATGAAAAACTGTTTTTT. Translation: CASSIRAAPNEKLFF.